A selection of T cell receptor beta chains follows, all from one sample in a study of blood T cell repertoires in COVID-19. TCRdb's table, derived via immunoSEQ multiplex PCR, lists solely in-frame clones and lacks some. The table lists around 40,000 clones, around 91% of them singletons. What was sequenced was peripheral blood. These receptors originate from a man aged 25-40 years with active or convalescent COVID-19. Both conserved end residues are part of each CDR3. A D gene is named only where the DNA matches it firmly. Only some rows state a clone size, as once, few, many or a class for expanded clones.

TRBD2,TRBV4-2,TRBJ2-1,.,TGTGCCAGCAGCCAAGATGGGTACGGCCGGACTAGCGGGTTCAGCTCCTACAATGAGCAGTTCTTC,CASSQDGYGRTSGFSSYNEQFF
TRBD2,TRBV19,TRBJ2-3,.,TGTTCTGCGGGAGGGGTATTTACGCAGTATTTT,CSAGGVFTQYF
TRBD1,TRBV3-1/TRBV3-2,TRBJ1-5,.,TGTGCCAGCAGCGCGGGACAGATACTAGCCCAGCATTTT,CASSAGQILAQHF
.,TRBV28,TRBJ2-6,once,TGTGCCAGCCGAAGAGCGAGCTCTGGGGCCAACGTCCTGACTTTC,CASRRASSGANVLTF
TRBD2,TRBV7-6,TRBJ2-3,.,TGTGCCAGCAGCCTGTGGACTAGCGGGGGGTTCTCAAGCACAGATACGCAGTATTTT,CASSLWTSGGFSSTDTQYF
.,TRBV14,TRBJ1-2,.,TGTGCCAGCAGCCAACAGATGGGGCTAGGCTATGGCTACACCTTC,CASSQQMGLGYGYTF
.,TRBV12-5,TRBJ2-1,.,TGTGCTAGTGGTTCAGATCGGGGGGCATGGGCCTACAATGAGCAGTTCTTC,CASGSDRGAWAYNEQFF
.,TRBV5-6,TRBJ1-1,.,TGTGCCAGCACCCTGGGAGGGGATGGCACTGAAGCTTTCTTT,CASTLGGDGTEAFF
.,TRBV7-3,TRBJ2-1,.,TGTGCCAGCAGCACCGATTTCAGGGGAAGAAATGAGCAGTTCTTC,CASSTDFRGRNEQFF
.,TRBV2,TRBJ2-7,.,TGTGCCAGCAGTGTGGGGTTGGGACTGAGCGAGCAGTACTTC,CASSVGLGLSEQYF
.,TRBV19,TRBJ2-2,.,TGTGCCAGTAGTCTACCCAACTCCGGGGAGCTGTTTTTT,CASSLPNSGELFF
TRBD2,TRBV6-6,TRBJ2-1,.,TGTGCCAGCACCCCCAGCGGGGGGCGAAATGAGCAGTTCTTC,CASTPSGGRNEQFF
.,TRBV5-4,TRBJ2-5,.,TGTGCCAGCAGCTTGGAGCGTAAAGAGACCCAGTACTTC,CASSLERKETQYF
.,TRBV5-6,TRBJ1-5,.,TGTGCCAGCAGCTCAACAGGCTATAGCAATCAGCCCCAGCATTTT,CASSSTGYSNQPQHF
.,TRBV27,TRBJ1-5,.,TGTGCCAGCAGTTTAACAGGCCATCAGCCCCAGCATTTT,CASSLTGHQPQHF
TRBD1,TRBV7-9,TRBJ2-3,.,TGTGCCAGCCGTCTAGAAAGGACAGGGAACACAGATACGCAGTATTTT,CASRLERTGNTDTQYF
.,TRBV6-5,TRBJ2-3,.,TGTGCCAGCGAAGACTACCCCAGCACAGATACGCAGTATTTT,CASEDYPSTDTQYF
.,TRBV9,TRBJ1-5,.,TGTGCCAGCGGGGGGGGACCCAATCAGCCCCAGCATTTT,CASGGGPNQPQHF
.,TRBV6-5,TRBJ2-7,.,TGTGCCAGCAGTCGACAGCGAGTCTCCTACGAGCAGTACTTC,CASSRQRVSYEQYF
.,TRBV11-1,TRBJ2-1,.,TGTGCCAGCAGCCCCAGGGTTGGCGGCTACAATGAGCAGTTCTTC,CASSPRVGGYNEQFF
.,TRBV5-8,TRBJ1-1,once,TGTGCCAGCAGCTCTGGGCCCTGGAACACTGAAGCTTTCTTT,CASSSGPWNTEAFF
.,TRBV15,TRBJ2-3,.,TGTGCCACCAGCAGAACCCCCCGCCGGGCAGATACGCAGTATTTT,CATSRTPRRADTQYF
TRBD2,TRBV5-1,TRBJ2-1,.,TGCGCCAGCAGCTTGGTAGCGGGGGGCTCCTACAATGAGCAGTTCTTC,CASSLVAGGSYNEQFF
TRBD2,TRBV4-1,TRBJ2-1,.,TGCGCCAGCAGCCAAGCGGGCCGGCTAGCGGGAGATGAGCAGTTCTTC,CASSQAGRLAGDEQFF
TRBD1,TRBV19,TRBJ1-2,.,TGTGCCAGTAGCTCCACCGGGACAGGGTTGGGCTACACCTTC,CASSSTGTGLGYTF
TRBD1,TRBV5-1,TRBJ2-7,.,TGCGCCAGCAGCTTCAGGACAGGGGCGGCCGAGCAGTACTTC,CASSFRTGAAEQYF
.,TRBV10-1,TRBJ2-2,.,TGCGCCAGCAGTGGTGACAGGTTCGCGAACACCGGGGAGCTGTTTTTT,CASSGDRFANTGELFF
.,TRBV6-1,TRBJ1-2,.,TGTGCCAGCAGTGAAGGGTCGGGACTGACTAACTATGGCTACACCTTC,CASSEGSGLTNYGYTF
.,TRBV24-1,TRBJ2-1,.,TGTGCCACCGGGCCCCCAGGTTCCAATGAGCAGTTCTTC,CATGPPGSNEQFF
TRBD1,TRBV7-9,TRBJ1-2,few,TGTGCCAGCAGCTTAGTTGGACAGGGGGCCCATGGCTACACCTTC,CASSLVGQGAHGYTF
.,TRBV5-6,TRBJ2-7,.,TGTGCCAGCAGTTTTGTGACATCCTACTACGAGCAGTACTTC,CASSFVTSYYEQYF
TRBD1,TRBV4-3,TRBJ1-3,.,TGCGCCAGCAGCCTTAGGACAGGGGGCTTTGCAAACACCATATATTTT,CASSLRTGGFANTIYF
TRBD2,TRBV5-1,TRBJ2-3,.,TGCGCCAGCAGCTTGACTAGCGCGCCCACAGATACGCAGTATTTT,CASSLTSAPTDTQYF
.,TRBV2,TRBJ1-2,.,TGTGCCAGCAGTGAAGCGGGGGGGAAGTATGGCTACACCTTC,CASSEAGGKYGYTF
.,TRBV5-6,TRBJ2-1,.,TGTGCCAGCAGCAGCCGTTTTTTAAAGAGCTACAATGAGCAGTTCTTC,CASSSRFLKSYNEQFF
.,TRBV19,TRBJ1-5,.,TGTGCCAGTAGTCCGAGGAGAGATCAGCCCCAGCATTTT,CASSPRRDQPQHF
TRBD1,TRBV18,TRBJ2-5,.,TGTGCCAGCTCAGCTGACAGGGAACCTCAGGAGACCCAGTACTTC,CASSADREPQETQYF
TRBD1,TRBV10-1,TRBJ2-7,.,TGCGCCAGCAGTGAGTCGGGCCCGGACAGGCTAAACGAGCAGTACTTC,CASSESGPDRLNEQYF
TRBD2,TRBV11-3,TRBJ2-7,.,TGTGCCAGCATCTTCCCCGGTGGGAGGGGACCCTTCGAGCAGTACTTC,CASIFPGGRGPFEQYF
TRBD2,TRBV30,TRBJ2-1,.,TGTGCCTGGAGTCAATCTCTAGCGGGAATCTTCAATGAGCAGTTCTTC,CAWSQSLAGIFNEQFF
.,TRBV18,TRBJ1-6,.,TGTGCCAGCTCACCAAGACTCAGGGGAGTCTCCTATAATTCACCCCTCCACTTT,CASSPRLRGVSYNSPLHF
TRBD2,TRBV10-1,TRBJ2-2,.,TGCGCCAGCAGTGCTACTCCGGGACTAGCGGTTTCTCACGGGGAGCTGTTTTTT,CASSATPGLAVSHGELFF
.,TRBV10-1,TRBJ1-1,.,TGCGCCAGGACAAGGTTCGGCACTGAAGCTTTCTTT,CARTRFGTEAFF
TRBD1,TRBV20-1,TRBJ1-5,.,TGCAGTGCTAGTGCCCGACAGGGGTATCAGCCCCAGCATTTT,CSASARQGYQPQHF